This record concerns one T cell receptor beta chain sequence. Patients in Seattle were enrolled during active infection, then followed longitudinally. Sequencing used immunoSEQ multiplex PCR; TCRdb keeps in-frame clones, though not all of them. The data show fewer than 350,000 clones, more than 70% seen once. The data are from a study of blood T cell repertoires in COVID-19. Study overall: The analysed material was cDNA or gDNA that came from T cells, B-cell-depleted T cells, or PBMCs.

Germline values: CDR1 SEHNR, CDR2 FQNEAQ (reference sequence). This CDR3 comprises 15 residues. Trimming pared 1 base from V and 0 bases from J, leaving 9 bases between. This sequence joins TRBV7-9 and TRBJ1-2; the D is unclear. Material: peripheral blood. The origin of this receptor is a woman aged 25 to 39 with COVID-19, enrolled during active disease. The CDR3 nucleotides read TGTGCCAGCAGCTTAGGGCAGGCCACTAACTATGGCTACACCTTC. It specifies CASSLGQATNYGYTF.